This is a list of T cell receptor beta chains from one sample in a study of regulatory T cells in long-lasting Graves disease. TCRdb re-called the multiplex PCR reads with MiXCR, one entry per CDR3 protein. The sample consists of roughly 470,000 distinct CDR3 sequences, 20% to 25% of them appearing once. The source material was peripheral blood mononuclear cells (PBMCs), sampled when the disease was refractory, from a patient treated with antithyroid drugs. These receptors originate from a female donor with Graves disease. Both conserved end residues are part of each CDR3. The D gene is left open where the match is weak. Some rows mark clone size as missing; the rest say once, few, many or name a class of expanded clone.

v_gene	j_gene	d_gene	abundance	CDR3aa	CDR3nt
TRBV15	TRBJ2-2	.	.	CATSREGVLPGELFF	TGTGCCACCAGCAGAGAAGGGGTTTTGCCCGGGGAGCTGTTTTTT
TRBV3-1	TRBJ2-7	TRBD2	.	CASSMTSGRYEQYF	TGTGCCAGCAGTATGACTAGCGGGAGGTACGAGCAGTACTTC
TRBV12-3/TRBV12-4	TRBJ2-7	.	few	CASSLRRNYEQYF	TGTGCCAGCAGTTTGAGACGTAACTACGAGCAGTACTTC
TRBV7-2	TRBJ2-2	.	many	CASSSRPAGHTGELFF	TGTGCCAGCAGCTCCCGGCCGGCGGGACACACCGGGGAGCTGTTTTTT
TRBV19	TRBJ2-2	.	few	CASSIRGMGPNTGELFF	TGTGCCAGTAGTATCAGGGGCATGGGCCCGAACACCGGGGAGCTGTTTTTT
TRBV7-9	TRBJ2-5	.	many	CASSLVSSRGGAQETQYF	TGTGCCAGCAGCTTAGTCTCGAGCCGTGGCGGAGCCCAAGAGACCCAGTACTTC
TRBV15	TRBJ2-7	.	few	CATSRDRDYEQYF	TGTGCCACCAGCAGAGATAGGGACTACGAGCAGTACTTC
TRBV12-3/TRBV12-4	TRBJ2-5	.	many	CASSPLLGETQYF	TGTGCCAGCAGTCCCCTATTGGGAGAGACCCAGTACTTC
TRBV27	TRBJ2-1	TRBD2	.	CASKGLAGTTYNEQFF	TGTGCCAGCAAAGGGCTAGCGGGGACCACCTACAATGAGCAGTTCTTC
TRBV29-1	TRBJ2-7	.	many	CSGTGNLGYEQYF	TGCAGCGGAACCGGGAACCTCGGCTACGAGCAGTACTTC
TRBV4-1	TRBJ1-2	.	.	CASSQVMRQSDYTF	TGCGCCAGCAGCCAAGTGATGAGGCAGTCTGACTACACCTTC
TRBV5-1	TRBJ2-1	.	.	CASSFGGRLQGNNEQFF	TGCGCCAGCAGCTTCGGAGGGCGATTACAGGGAAACAATGAGCAGTTCTTC
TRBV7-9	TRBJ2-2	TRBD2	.	CASLGGEPHTGELFF	TGTGCCAGCCTTGGGGGGGAGCCCCACACCGGGGAGCTGTTTTTT
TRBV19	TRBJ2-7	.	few	CASSIRDHAHEQYF	TGTGCCAGTAGTATCAGGGACCACGCTCACGAGCAGTACTTC
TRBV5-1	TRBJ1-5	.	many	CASSLGPLSNQPQHF	TGCGCCAGCAGCTTAGGCCCGCTTAGCAATCAGCCCCAGCATTTT